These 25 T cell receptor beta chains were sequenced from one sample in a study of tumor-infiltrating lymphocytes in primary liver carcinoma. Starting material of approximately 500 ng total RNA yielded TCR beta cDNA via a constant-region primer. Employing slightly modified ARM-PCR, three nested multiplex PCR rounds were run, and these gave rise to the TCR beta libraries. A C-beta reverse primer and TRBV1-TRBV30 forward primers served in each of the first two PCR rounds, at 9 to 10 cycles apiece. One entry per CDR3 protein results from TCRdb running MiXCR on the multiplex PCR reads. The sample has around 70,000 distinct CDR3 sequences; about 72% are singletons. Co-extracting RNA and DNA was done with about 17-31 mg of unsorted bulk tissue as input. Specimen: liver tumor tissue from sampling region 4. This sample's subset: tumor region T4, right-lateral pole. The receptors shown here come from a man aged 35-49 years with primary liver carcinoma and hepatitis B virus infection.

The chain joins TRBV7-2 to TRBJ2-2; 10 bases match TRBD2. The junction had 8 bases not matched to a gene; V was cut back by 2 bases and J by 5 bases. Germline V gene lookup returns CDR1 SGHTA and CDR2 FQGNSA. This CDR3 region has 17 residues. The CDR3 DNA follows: TGTGCCAGCAGCTTAAGCCCTAGCGGGAGTGGTACCGGGGAGCTGTTTTTT. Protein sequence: CASSLSPSGSGTGELFF.

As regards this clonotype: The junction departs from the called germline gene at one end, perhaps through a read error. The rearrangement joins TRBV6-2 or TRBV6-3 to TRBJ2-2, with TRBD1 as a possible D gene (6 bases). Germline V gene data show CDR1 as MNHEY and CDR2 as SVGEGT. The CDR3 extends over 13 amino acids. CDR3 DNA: TGTGCTAGCAGTTACAGGGACACCGGGAAGCTGTTTTTT. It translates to CASSYRDTGKLFF.

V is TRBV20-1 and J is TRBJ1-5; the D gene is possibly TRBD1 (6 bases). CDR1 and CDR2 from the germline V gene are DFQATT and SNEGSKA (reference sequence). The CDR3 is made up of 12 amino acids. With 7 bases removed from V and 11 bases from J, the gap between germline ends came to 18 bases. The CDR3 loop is CSVSDSSETQHF. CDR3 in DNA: TGCAGTGTTTCGGACAGTAGCGAGACCCAGCATTTT.

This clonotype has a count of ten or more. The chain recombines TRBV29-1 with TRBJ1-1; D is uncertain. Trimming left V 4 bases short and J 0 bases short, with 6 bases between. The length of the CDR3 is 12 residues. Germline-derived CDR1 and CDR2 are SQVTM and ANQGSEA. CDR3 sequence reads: CSVGTLNTEAFF. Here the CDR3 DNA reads TGCAGCGTTGGGACCCTGAACACTGAAGCTTTCTTT.

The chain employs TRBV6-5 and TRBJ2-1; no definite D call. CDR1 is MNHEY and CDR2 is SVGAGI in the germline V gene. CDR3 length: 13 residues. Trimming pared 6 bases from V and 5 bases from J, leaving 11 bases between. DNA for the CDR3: TGTGCCAGCAGCACAACGAGGAACAATGAGCAGTTCTTC. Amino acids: CASSTTRNNEQFF.

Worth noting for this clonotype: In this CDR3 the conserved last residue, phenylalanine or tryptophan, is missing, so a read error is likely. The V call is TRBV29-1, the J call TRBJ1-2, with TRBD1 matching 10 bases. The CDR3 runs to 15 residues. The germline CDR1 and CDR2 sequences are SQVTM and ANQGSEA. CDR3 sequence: CSAGDRGDLDYGYTS. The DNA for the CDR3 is TGCAGCGCCGGGGACAGGGGAGACCTGGACTATGGGTACACCTCC.

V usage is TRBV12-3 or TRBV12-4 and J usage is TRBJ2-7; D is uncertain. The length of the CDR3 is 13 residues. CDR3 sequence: CISRPTVEQEQYF. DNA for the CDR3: TGTATCAGCAGGCCCACGGTGGAGCAAGAGCAGTACTTC.

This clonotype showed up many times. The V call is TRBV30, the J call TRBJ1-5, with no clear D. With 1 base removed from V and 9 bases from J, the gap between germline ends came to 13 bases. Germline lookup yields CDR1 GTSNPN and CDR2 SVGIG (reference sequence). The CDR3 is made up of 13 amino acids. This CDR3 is CAWSEEGRRPQHF. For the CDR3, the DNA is TGTGCCTGGAGTGAGGAGGGAAGGCGGCCCCAGCATTTT.

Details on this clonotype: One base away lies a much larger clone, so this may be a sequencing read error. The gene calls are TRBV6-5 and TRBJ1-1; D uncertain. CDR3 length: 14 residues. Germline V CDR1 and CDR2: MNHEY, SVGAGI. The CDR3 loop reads CTSSYGILGTEAFF. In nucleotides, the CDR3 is TGTACCAGCAGTTACGGAATTTTGGGGACTGAAGCTTTCTTT.

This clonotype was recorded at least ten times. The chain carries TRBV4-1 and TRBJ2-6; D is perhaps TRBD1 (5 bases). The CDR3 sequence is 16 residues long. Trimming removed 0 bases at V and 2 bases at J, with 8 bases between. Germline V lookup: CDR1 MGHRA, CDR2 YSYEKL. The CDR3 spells CASSQEAGTGANVLTF. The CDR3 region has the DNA TGCGCCAGCAGCCAAGAAGCAGGGACTGGGGCCAACGTCCTGACTTTC.

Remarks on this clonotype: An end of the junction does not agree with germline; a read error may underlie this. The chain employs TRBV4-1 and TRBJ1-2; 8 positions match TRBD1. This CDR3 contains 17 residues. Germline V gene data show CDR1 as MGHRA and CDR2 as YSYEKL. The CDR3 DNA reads TGCGCTAGCAGCCAAGAAGTCAACAGGGGGAGGAACTGTGGCTACACCTTC. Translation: CASSQEVNRGRNCGYTF.

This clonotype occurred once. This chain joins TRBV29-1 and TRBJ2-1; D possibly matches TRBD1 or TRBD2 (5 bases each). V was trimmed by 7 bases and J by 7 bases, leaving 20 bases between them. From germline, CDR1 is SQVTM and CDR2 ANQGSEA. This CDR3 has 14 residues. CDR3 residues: CSGGQEGLSNEQFF. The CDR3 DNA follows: TGCAGCGGCGGACAAGAGGGATTGTCAAATGAGCAGTTCTTC.

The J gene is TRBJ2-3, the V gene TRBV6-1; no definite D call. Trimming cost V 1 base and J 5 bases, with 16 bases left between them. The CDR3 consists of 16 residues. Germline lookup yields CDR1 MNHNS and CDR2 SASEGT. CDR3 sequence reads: CASSEDPNPELDTQYF. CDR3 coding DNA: TGTGCCAGCAGTGAAGACCCCAATCCCGAGTTAGATACGCAGTATTTT.

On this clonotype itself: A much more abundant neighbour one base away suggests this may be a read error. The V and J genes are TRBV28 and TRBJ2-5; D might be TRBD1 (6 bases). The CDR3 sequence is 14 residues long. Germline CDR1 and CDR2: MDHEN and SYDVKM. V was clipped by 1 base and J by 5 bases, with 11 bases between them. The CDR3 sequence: CASSLSGGRETQYF. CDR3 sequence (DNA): TGTGCCAGCAGTTTATCTGGGGGCAGGGAGACCCAGTACTTC.

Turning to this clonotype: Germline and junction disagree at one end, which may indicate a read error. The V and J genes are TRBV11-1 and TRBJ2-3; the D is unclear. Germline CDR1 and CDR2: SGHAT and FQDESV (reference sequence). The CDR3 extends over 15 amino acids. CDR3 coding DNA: TGTGCCAGCGGCCCAAGTGGGAACACGAGAGATACGCAGTTTTTT. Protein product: CASGPSGNTRDTQFF.

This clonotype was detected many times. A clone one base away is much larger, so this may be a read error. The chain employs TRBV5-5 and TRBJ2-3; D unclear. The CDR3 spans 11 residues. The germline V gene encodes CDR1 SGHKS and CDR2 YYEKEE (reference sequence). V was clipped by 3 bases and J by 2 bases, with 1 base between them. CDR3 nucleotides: TGTGCCAGCAGCTACACAGATACGCAGTATTTT. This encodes CASSYTDTQYF.

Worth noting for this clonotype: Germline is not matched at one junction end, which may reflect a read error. The CDR3 coding sequence is TGCAGCGTCTACGGCGGGTTCTCCTCTGGGGCCAACGTCCTAACTTTC. This translates into CSVYGGFSSGANVLTF. This chain links TRBV29-1 with TRBJ2-6; tentatively, D is TRBD1 or TRBD2 (5 bases each). Germline-derived CDR1 and CDR2 are SQVTM and ANQGSEA. The CDR3 runs to 16 residues.

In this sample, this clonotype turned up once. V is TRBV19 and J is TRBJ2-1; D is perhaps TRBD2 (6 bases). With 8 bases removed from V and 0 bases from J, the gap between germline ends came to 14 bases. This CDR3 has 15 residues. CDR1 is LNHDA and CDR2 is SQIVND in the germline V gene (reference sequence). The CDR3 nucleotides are TGTGCCAGTGGTCTAAGCGGGCTCTCCTACAATGAGCAGTTCTTC. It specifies CASGLSGLSYNEQFF.

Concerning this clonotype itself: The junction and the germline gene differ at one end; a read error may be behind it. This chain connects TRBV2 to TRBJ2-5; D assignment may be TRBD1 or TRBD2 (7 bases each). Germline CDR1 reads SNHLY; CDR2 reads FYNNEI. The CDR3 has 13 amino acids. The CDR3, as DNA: TGTGCCAGCAGGCCACAGGGGCGGGAGACCCACTACTTC. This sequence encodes CASRPQGRETHYF.

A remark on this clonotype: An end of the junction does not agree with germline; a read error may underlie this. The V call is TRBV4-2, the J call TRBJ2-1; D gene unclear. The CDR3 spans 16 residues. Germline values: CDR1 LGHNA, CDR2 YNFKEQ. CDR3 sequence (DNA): TGTGCCAACAGCCGAGACCCCGTTGGTGTTGAGGATGAGCAGTTCTTC. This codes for CANSRDPVGVEDEQFF.

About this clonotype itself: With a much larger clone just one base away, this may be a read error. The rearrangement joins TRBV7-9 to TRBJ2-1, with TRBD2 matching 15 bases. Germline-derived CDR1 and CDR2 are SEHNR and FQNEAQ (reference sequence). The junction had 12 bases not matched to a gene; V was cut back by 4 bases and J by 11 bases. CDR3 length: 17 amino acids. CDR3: CASSSNSGLAGGGKQFF. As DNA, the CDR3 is TGTGCCAGCAGCTCGAACTCAGGACTAGCGGGAGGGGGGAAGCAGTTCTTC.

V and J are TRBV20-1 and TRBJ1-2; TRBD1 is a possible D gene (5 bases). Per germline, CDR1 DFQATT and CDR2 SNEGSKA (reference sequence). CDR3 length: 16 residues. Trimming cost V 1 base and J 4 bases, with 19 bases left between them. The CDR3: CSARGVGQGSLYGYTF. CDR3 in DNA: TGCAGTGCTAGAGGGGTTGGTCAGGGATCCCTCTATGGCTACACCTTC.

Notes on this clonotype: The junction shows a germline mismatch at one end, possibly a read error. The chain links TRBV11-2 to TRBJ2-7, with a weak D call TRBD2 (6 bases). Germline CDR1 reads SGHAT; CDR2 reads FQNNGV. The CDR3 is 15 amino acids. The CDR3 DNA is TGTGCCAGCAGCCTATCTGCGGGAATATCCTACGAGAAGTATTTC. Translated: CASSLSAGISYEKYF.

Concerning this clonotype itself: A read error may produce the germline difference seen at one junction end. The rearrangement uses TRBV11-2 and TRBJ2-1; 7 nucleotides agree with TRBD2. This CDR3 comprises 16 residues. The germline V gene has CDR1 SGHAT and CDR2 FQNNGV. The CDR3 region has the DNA TGTGTCAGCAGCTATTCTTCGACTAGTGGGAGGGGAGGCGGGTTCTTC. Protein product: CVSSYSSTSGRGGGFF.

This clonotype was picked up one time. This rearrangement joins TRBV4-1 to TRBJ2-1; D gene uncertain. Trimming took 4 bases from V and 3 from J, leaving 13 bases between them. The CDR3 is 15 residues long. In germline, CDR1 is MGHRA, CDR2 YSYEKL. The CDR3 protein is CASSRRSVIYNEQFF. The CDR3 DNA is TGCGCCAGCAGCCGAAGATCTGTGATCTACAATGAGCAGTTCTTC.